This T cell receptor (beta chain) was documented in a study of CD8 T cells in Susac syndrome. With random hexamers, reverse transcription was performed on about 0.5 to 1 ug of RNA. TCRdb fed the immunoSEQ multiplex PCR reads into MiXCR, producing one record per CDR3 protein. The table lists about 180,000 distinct CDR3 sequences, around 95% of them singletons. CDR1 is SGHNT, CDR2 YENEEA, per germline. V lost 5 bases and J lost 6, with 12 bases in between. The CDR3 totals 13 residues. This clonotype was sampled from a human donor with multiple sclerosis. Sequenced: CD4+ T cells from PBMCs. The chain recombines TRBV11-3 with TRBJ2-3; the D gene is possibly TRBD2 (5 bases). This chain's CDR3 is CASSRIGVDTQYF. The CDR3, as DNA: TGTGCCAGCAGCCGAATCGGGGTGGATACGCAGTATTTT.